The 20 T cell receptor beta chains in this list originate from one sample, sequenced in a study of Ad26.COV2.S vaccination and SARS-CoV-2 variants. Clones were read by immunoSEQ multiplex PCR, and TCRdb kept only the in-frame ones, dropping some. The sample includes about 350,000 clones, roughly 94% of them seen just once. The material was peripheral blood, obtained after recovery from COVID-19. Receptor source: a human donor who had recovered from COVID-19.

The genes are TRBV19 and TRBJ1-5; tentative D call: TRBD1 (6 bases). Germline lookup yields CDR1 LNHDA and CDR2 SQIVND (reference sequence). The CDR3 loop spans 18 amino acids. Trimming left V 4 bases short and J 1 base short, with 20 bases between. This CDR3 reads CASSKLRRGSRSNQPQHF. The CDR3 nucleotides are TGTGCCAGTAGTAAGTTAAGGAGGGGGAGTAGGAGCAATCAGCCCCAGCATTTT.

The V call is TRBV5-1, the J call TRBJ1-2; TRBD1 agrees at 11 bases. CDR1 is SGHRS and CDR2 is YFSETQ in the germline V gene. The V segment lost 2 bases and the J segment 4 bases; nucleotides outside the gene matches: 7. The CDR3 spans 16 residues. CDR3 residues: CASSLGQGAPFYGYTF. CDR3 DNA: TGCGCCAGCAGCTTAGGACAGGGGGCCCCCTTCTATGGCTACACCTTC.

The chain combines TRBV10-1 with TRBJ1-1, with D possibly TRBD1 on 5 matching bases. V was pared by 6 bases and J by 7 bases, with 12 bases between. Germline V gene sequence: CDR1 WNHNN, CDR2 SYGVQD (reference sequence). The CDR3 spans 12 residues. This CDR3 reads CASSPREGEAFF. The CDR3 nucleotides read TGCGCCAGCAGCCCCAGGGAAGGTGAAGCTTTCTTT.

This chain links TRBV9 with TRBJ1-1; D is undetermined. The CDR3 is 15 amino acids. Per germline, CDR1 SGDLS and CDR2 YYNGEE. Trimming left V 0 bases short and J 1 base short, with 10 bases between. CDR3 loop: CASSVAALGNTEAFF. The CDR3 DNA is TGTGCCAGCAGCGTAGCTGCCCTGGGGAACACTGAAGCTTTCTTT.

The chain carries TRBV12-5 and TRBJ1-6; 7 bases agree with TRBD1. This CDR3 spans 16 amino acids. The germline CDR1 and CDR2 sequences are LGHNT and FRNRAP. V shed 4 bases and J 7 bases; nucleotides not matched to a gene: 10. CDR3 DNA: TGTGCTAGTGGTTCCCCAGACCTACAGGGGAATTCACCCCTCCACTTT. The encoded protein is CASGSPDLQGNSPLHF. The whole variable domain, remainder taken from reference TRBV12-5 and TRBJ1-6, is DARVTQTPRHKVTEMGQEVTMRCQPILGHNTVFWYRQTMMQGLELLAYFRNRAPLDDSGMPKDRFSAEMPDATLATLKIQPSEPRDSAVYFCASGSPDLQGNSPLHFGNGTRLTVT.

The genes are TRBV6-5 and TRBJ1-6; TRBD1 matches 7 bases. The junction had 0 bases not matched to a gene; V was cut back by 2 bases and J by 8 bases. The V gene's germline CDR1 is MNHEY and CDR2 SVGAGI. This CDR3 is 13 amino acids long. CDR3 amino acids: CASSYTGDSPLHF. The DNA of the CDR3 is TGTGCCAGCAGTTACACAGGGGATTCACCCCTCCACTTT.

The V call is TRBV3-1 (or the pseudogene TRBV3-2), the J call TRBJ2-7, with TRBD1 matching over 12 bases. V lost 4 bases, J lost 6 bases, and 1 base stayed unmatched. CDR1 and CDR2 (germline): LGHDT, YNNKEL (reference sequence). CDR3 length: 13 residues. CDR3 residues: CASSRDRGLEQYF. The DNA for the CDR3 is TGTGCCAGCAGCCGGGACAGGGGGCTCGAGCAGTACTTC.

The rearrangement joins TRBV5-4 to TRBJ1-2; no reliable D call. Trimming stripped 4 bases from V and 4 bases from J, with 8 bases between. Germline CDR1 is SGHNT and CDR2 is YYREEE (reference sequence). The CDR3 has 12 amino acids. Here the CDR3 DNA reads TGTGCCAGCAGCCGTGTAGGCTATGGCTACACCTTC. Its translation is CASSRVGYGYTF.

The count of this clone is one. The CDR3 nucleotides read TGTGCCAGCAGTTACGGAGATAATCAGCCCCAGCATTTT. This gives the protein CASSYGDNQPQHF. This chain uses TRBV6-5 with TRBJ1-5; D not certain. In germline, CDR1 is MNHEY, CDR2 SVGAGI. V lost 2 bases and J 4 bases, leaving 6 bases between the germline ends. The CDR3 totals 13 residues.

This clone was counted once. The chain joins TRBV2 to TRBJ2-7, with unresolved D. V gave up 5 bases and J gave up 0 bases, with 14 bases separating them. CDR3 length equals 15 residues. From germline, CDR1 is SNHLY and CDR2 FYNNEI. In DNA, the CDR3 is TGTGCCAGCAGTTCCGTGGCACTGAGCTCCTACGAGCAGTACTTC. This gives the protein CASSSVALSSYEQYF.

The chain links TRBV5-1 to TRBJ1-1; D perhaps matches TRBD1 (6 bases). Germline-derived CDR1 and CDR2 are SGHRS and YFSETQ. CDR3 size: 14 residues. Trimming took off 0 bases at V and 1 base at J, with 7 bases between the two ends. In DNA, the CDR3 is TGCGCCAGCAGCTTGGCCAGGGGGAACACTGAAGCTTTCTTT. Translation: CASSLARGNTEAFF.

This clone appeared a single time. V and J are TRBV29-1 and TRBJ1-2; 8 bases agree with TRBD1. The CDR3 runs to 12 residues. The junction had 6 bases not matched to a gene; V was cut back by 4 bases and J by 8 bases. Germline assignment: CDR1 SQVTM and CDR2 ANQGSEA. The CDR3 loop is CSVGGQELGYTF. DNA of the CDR3: TGCAGCGTTGGGGGACAGGAGTTGGGCTACACCTTC.

The rearrangement uses TRBV5-1 and TRBJ1-4, with D hard to call. This CDR3 contains 15 residues. V was shortened by 0 bases and J by 0 bases, with 6 bases between the two germline ends. CDR1 is SGHRS and CDR2 is YFSETQ in the germline V gene. For the CDR3, the DNA is TGCGCCAGCAGCTTGGCGGCAGCAACTAATGAAAAACTGTTTTTT. This gives the protein CASSLAAATNEKLFF.

Here the CDR3 reads CASSYKAVYGYTF. In DNA, the CDR3 is TGTGCCAGCAGTTACAAGGCAGTCTATGGCTACACCTTC. The chain uses TRBV6-2 or TRBV6-3 and TRBJ1-2, with D uncertain. Germline assignment: CDR1 MNHEY and CDR2 SVGEGT. CDR3 length equals 13 residues. The ends were cut back, 2 bases at V and 4 bases at J, with 8 bases in the middle.

The rearrangement joins TRBV4-1 to TRBJ1-2; D unresolved. The V gene lost 1 base and the J gene lost 8 bases, with 5 bases spanning the gap. The V gene's germline CDR1 is MGHRA and CDR2 YSYEKL. The CDR3 extends over 11 amino acids. CDR3 protein: CASSQGRGYTF. CDR3 nucleotides: TGCGCCAGCAGCCAAGGGCGGGGCTACACCTTC.

The V gene is TRBV4-3, the J gene TRBJ1-2, with D possibly being TRBD1 (6 bases). CDR1 is LGHNA and CDR2 is YSLEER in the germline V gene. Trimming cost V 3 bases and J 2 bases, with 13 bases left between them. The CDR3 is made up of 15 amino acids. DNA of the CDR3: TGCGCCAGCAGCCAGTCCCCAGGGGAGAACTATGGCTACACCTTC. It translates to CASSQSPGENYGYTF.

The chain uses TRBV9 and TRBJ2-3; D remains ambiguous. CDR1 SGDLS and CDR2 YYNGEE come from the germline V gene. V gave up 0 bases and J gave up 3 bases, with 5 bases separating them. This CDR3 has 13 residues. CDR3 protein: CASSVDRTDTQYF. DNA of the CDR3: TGTGCCAGCAGCGTAGATAGAACAGATACGCAGTATTTT.

This chain joins TRBV19 and TRBJ2-3; 9 bases fit TRBD1. CDR3 length: 16 residues. CDR1 is LNHDA, CDR2 SQIVND, per germline (reference sequence). V was clipped by 4 bases and J by 2 bases; unmatched bases: 7. CDR3: CASSTPTGGFTDTQYF. The CDR3 nucleotides are TGTGCCAGTAGTACCCCGACAGGGGGTTTCACAGATACGCAGTATTTT.

The rearrangement links TRBV27 to TRBJ1-1, with 7 positions matching TRBD1. There are 15 residues in the CDR3. V trimming: 8 bases; J trimming: 1 base; junction bases outside the gene matches: 10. CDR1 MNHEY and CDR2 SMNVEV come from the germline V gene (reference sequence). CDR3 DNA sequence: TGTGCCAGCTCTTGGCAGGGGGTGTCGAACACTGAAGCTTTCTTT. Its translation: CASSWQGVSNTEAFF.

This sequence joins TRBV10-3 and TRBJ1-6; D gene ambiguous. The CDR3 contains 15 residues. Germline V CDR1 and CDR2: ENHRY, SYGVKD. Trimming shortened V by 0 bases and J by 5 bases, and 8 bases separated the two germline ends. The CDR3 DNA reads as TGTGCCATCAGTGAGTCGAAAGGGAATAATTCACCCCTCCACTTT. It is translated as CAISESKGNNSPLHF.